This is a list of T cell receptor beta chains from one sample in a study of blood T cells in healthy people across ages. From the 5' RACE reads, TCRdb called clonotypes with MiXCR, one entry per CDR3 protein. The sample contains fewer than 900,000 distinct CDR3 sequences, 36% of which appear only once. The specimen was blood. All receptors come from a man in his late teens or twenties in good health. Each CDR3 is given with its conserved first and last residue. The order of the fields is J gene, D gene, V gene, clone size, CDR3 DNA, CDR3 protein. A D gene is named only where the DNA matches it firmly. Only part of the rows carry a size: once, few, many, or a class if the clone is expanded.

TRBJ2-7 . TRBV12-3/TRBV12-4 few TGTGCCAGCAACGCCGGGGGTTACTACGAGCAGTACTTC CASNAGGYYEQYF
TRBJ2-3 TRBD2 TRBV6-2/TRBV6-3 . TGTGCCAGCAGTTCTGGTAGCGGGAGACGCACAGATACGCAGTATTTT CASSSGSGRRTDTQYF
TRBJ2-7 . TRBV7-3 . TGTGCCAGCAGCTTAATTCCTGCTGGGAGCTCCTACGAGCAGTACTTC CASSLIPAGSSYEQYF
TRBJ1-5 TRBD1 TRBV6-6 . TGTGCCAGCAGTTCACCCGGACAGGGCCTCCGTAAGCCCCAGCATTTT CASSSPGQGLRKPQHF
TRBJ2-7 . TRBV3-1 . TGTGCCAGCAGCCAGGGGAGTACGGGCGAGCAGTACTTC CASSQGSTGEQYF
TRBJ2-5 . TRBV5-1 . TGCGCCAGCAGCGTTGGGGCCCCATTGGAGACCCAGTACTTC CASSVGAPLETQYF
TRBJ2-3 . TRBV19 many TGTGCCAGTAGTGCCTTTAGCGCCTCAAGCACAGATACGCAGTATTTT CASSAFSASSTDTQYF
TRBJ1-2 TRBD1 TRBV7-3 many TGTGCCAGCAAGAAGAACAGGGGCGACCATGGCTACACCTTC CASKKNRGDHGYTF
TRBJ1-2 TRBD1 TRBV9 . TGTGCCAGCAACCCCCACAGGGGTGCTAACTATGGCTACACCTTC CASNPHRGANYGYTF
TRBJ1-5 TRBD1 TRBV7-2 . TGTGCCAGCGCACATTTCGGACAGGGTGTTCAGCCCCAGCATTTT CASAHFGQGVQPQHF
TRBJ1-1 . TRBV5-1 . TGCGCCAGCAGCGTGGGGCAGGCCCGAGGGACTGAAGCTTTCTTT CASSVGQARGTEAFF
TRBJ2-5 . TRBV9 many TGTGCCAGCAGCAGCTCTAGCTACCCAGAGACCCAGTACTTC CASSSSSYPETQYF
TRBJ1-6 TRBD1 TRBV28 . TGTGCCAGCAGTTCAGGGGGCGGGAATTCACCCCTCCACTTT CASSSGGGNSPLHF
TRBJ2-5 . TRBV4-1 few TGCGCCAGCAGCCAACAAGGGCGGGGAGGCCAGCTTCGGGAGACCCAGTACTTC CASSQQGRGGQLRETQYF
TRBJ2-5 TRBD2 TRBV5-8 few TGTGCCAGCAGCTTGGGGCTAGCGGGCGCAAAAGAGACCCAGTACTTC CASSLGLAGAKETQYF
TRBJ1-1 . TRBV6-5 . TGTGCCAGCAGTTACTCTTCCGAGGGTGGCACTGAGGCTTTCTTT CASSYSSEGGTEAFF
TRBJ1-2 TRBD1 TRBV7-2 . TGTGCCAGCAGCACTGGGACAGGGGGCTTAGTAAACTATGGCTACATCTTC CASSTGTGGLVNYGYIF
TRBJ1-2 . TRBV6-5 . TGTGCCAGCAGTTTCAGGACGGAGAAGAAATCTAACTATGGCTACACCTTC CASSFRTEKKSNYGYTF
TRBJ2-7 TRBD2 TRBV27 . TGTGCCAGCAGTTTCGGCCCACGGGGCCCAAGCATAGCGGGGGGCTCCTACGAGCAGTACTTC CASSFGPRGPSIAGGSYEQYF
TRBJ1-2 TRBD1 TRBV4-1 . TGCGCCAGCAGCCAGGCCGGGACAGGGGATCGCTATGGCTACACCTTC CASSQAGTGDRYGYTF
TRBJ1-2 TRBD1 TRBV20-1 many TGCAGTGCCGACCCCCGGACAGGGACGAACTATGGCTACACCTTC CSADPRTGTNYGYTF
TRBJ2-3 TRBD1 TRBV12-3/TRBV12-4 . TGTGCCAGCAGTGCGGACAGGGGGATCACAGATGCGCAGTATTTT CASSADRGITDAQYF
TRBJ2-7 . TRBV27 few TGTGCCAGCAGTATCGGACCGGTATACAATGAGCAGTACTTC CASSIGPVYNEQYF
TRBJ2-3 TRBD1 TRBV4-1 . TGCGCCAGCAGCCAAACGGGACAGCCGTACACAGATACGCAGTATTTT CASSQTGQPYTDTQYF
TRBJ2-1 TRBD1 TRBV7-2 . TGTGCCAGCAGGGGACAGCCCAACAATGAGCAGTTCTTC CASRGQPNNEQFF
TRBJ2-4 . TRBV4-2 few TGTGCCAGCAGCCCCGGGGGTCACATTCAGTACTTC CASSPGGHIQYF
TRBJ2-5 . TRBV2 . TGTGCCAGCAGGTTTCTGCAAGAGACCCAGTACTTC CASRFLQETQYF
TRBJ1-1 TRBD1 TRBV10-3 . TGTGCCATCAGTGGGTTTACAGGGGCCGGGAACACTGAAGCTTTCTTT CAISGFTGAGNTEAFF